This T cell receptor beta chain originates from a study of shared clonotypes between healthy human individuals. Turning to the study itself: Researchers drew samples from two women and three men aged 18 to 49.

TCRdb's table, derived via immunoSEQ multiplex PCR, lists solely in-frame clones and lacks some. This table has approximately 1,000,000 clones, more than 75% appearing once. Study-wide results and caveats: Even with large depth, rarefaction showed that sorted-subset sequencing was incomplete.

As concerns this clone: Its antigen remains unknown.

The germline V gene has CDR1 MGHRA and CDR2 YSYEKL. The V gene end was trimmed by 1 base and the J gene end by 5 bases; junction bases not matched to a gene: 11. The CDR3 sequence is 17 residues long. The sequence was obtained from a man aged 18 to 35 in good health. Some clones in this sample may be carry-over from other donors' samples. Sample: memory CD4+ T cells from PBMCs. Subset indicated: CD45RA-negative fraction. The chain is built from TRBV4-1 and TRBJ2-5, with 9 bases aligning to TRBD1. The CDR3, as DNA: TGCGCCAGCAGCCAAGCCCCCGGGACAGGGCTTGGCGAGACCCAGTACTTC. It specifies CASSQAPGTGLGETQYF.